The source of this T cell receptor beta chain is a study of T cells in Graves' hyperthyroidism and ophthalmopathy. The germline CDR1 and CDR2 sequences are ENHRY and SYGVKD. The V end was cut by 8 bases, the J end by 0 bases, with 10 bases between. This CDR3 is built from 13 residues. The authors deemed Graves' hyperthyroidism stable absent ophthalmopathy progression within 18 months. Broader study findings: Blood shared most expanded thyroid clonotypes above 0.001. Ophthalmopathy was predicted by the model a median of approximately 6 months ahead of onset.

This clonotype was recorded at least ten times. Its antigen remains unknown. RNA transcripts gave rise to amplified TCR beta CDR3 regions. Primed by the HTBI set, a first-round RT-PCR was run on the TCR CDR3. TCRdb independently ran MiXCR on the multiplex PCR reads; one entry per CDR3 protein. This sample has 380,000 or so distinct CDR3 sequences, with over 11% found just once. Sequenced material: blood. This sequence joins TRBV10-3 and TRBJ1-1; D uncertain. The sequence derives from a woman between 25 and 40 years old with Graves' hyperthyroidism. As DNA, the CDR3 is TGTGCCATCGTCGCCGGCATGAACACTGAAGCTTTCTTT. The encoded protein is CAIVAGMNTEAFF.